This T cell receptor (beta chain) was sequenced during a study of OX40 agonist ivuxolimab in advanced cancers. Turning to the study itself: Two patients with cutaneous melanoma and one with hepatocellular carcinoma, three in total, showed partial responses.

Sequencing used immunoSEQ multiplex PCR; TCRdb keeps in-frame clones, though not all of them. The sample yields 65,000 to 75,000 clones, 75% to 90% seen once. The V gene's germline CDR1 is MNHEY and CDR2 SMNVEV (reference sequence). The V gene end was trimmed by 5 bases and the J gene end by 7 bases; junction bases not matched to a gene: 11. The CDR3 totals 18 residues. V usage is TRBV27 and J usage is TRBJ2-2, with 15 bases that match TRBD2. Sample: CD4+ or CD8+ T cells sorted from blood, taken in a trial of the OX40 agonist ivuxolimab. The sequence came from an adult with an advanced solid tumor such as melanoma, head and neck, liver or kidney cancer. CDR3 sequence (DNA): TGTGCCAGCAGTCCTGGACTAGCGGGAGGGCCGAGGATCGGGGAGCTGTTTTTT. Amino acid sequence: CASSPGLAGGPRIGELFF.